Listed below are T cell receptor beta chains from one sample, sequenced in a study of CD8+ T cells in alopecia areata. Libraries were prepared by immunoSEQ multiplex PCR; TCRdb keeps only in-frame clonotypes and omits some of them. The data show about 180,000 clones, 59% seen once. Sequenced material: CD4+ T cells sorted from blood, taken at week 0. These receptors were taken from a human donor with alopecia areata. The CDR3 runs from the conserved cysteine through the conserved F or W. D genes are given only for firm matches. Expanded clones are given a class, and other clones once, few, many or no size at all.

clone_size,d_call,j_call,v_call,cdr3_nt,cdr3_aa
NA,NA,TRBJ1-6,TRBV25-1,TGTGCCAGCAGTGAAACTAGTTGGGGACAAAGAAATTCACCCCTCCACTTT,CASSETSWGQRNSPLHF
NA,NA,TRBJ2-3,TRBV20-1,TGCAGTGCAACAGACCTCAATACGCAGTATTTT,CSATDLNTQYF
NA,NA,TRBJ2-7,TRBV30,TGTGCCTGGAGTGTACCCCCGTTGTACGAGCAGTACTTC,CAWSVPPLYEQYF
NA,NA,TRBJ1-4,TRBV6-5,TGTGCCAGCAGTTCCTCGACAGGAGGGAATGAAAAACTGTTTTTT,CASSSSTGGNEKLFF
NA,NA,TRBJ1-5,TRBV19,TGTGCCAGTAGTAGTCAGAAGAATCAGCCCCAGCATTTT,CASSSQKNQPQHF
once,NA,TRBJ1-4,TRBV30,TGTGGGGGGGCTACGAATGAAAAACTGTTTTTT,CGGATNEKLFF
NA,NA,TRBJ1-2,TRBV29-1,TGCAGCGTTGGCTTGCAGGGGATCGACATCTATGGCTACACCTTC,CSVGLQGIDIYGYTF
few,TRBD1,TRBJ1-1,TRBV27,TGTGCCAGCACCCGAACAGGGGGGACTGAAGCTTTCTTT,CASTRTGGTEAFF
NA,NA,TRBJ2-1,TRBV25-1,TGTGCCAGCAGTGAAAAAACGGTTCGGTACAATGAGCAGTTCTTC,CASSEKTVRYNEQFF
NA,NA,TRBJ2-5,TRBV4-1,TGCGCCAGCAGCCAACCCAGGGAGACCCAGTACTTC,CASSQPRETQYF
NA,NA,TRBJ2-3,TRBV7-6,TGTGCCAGCAGCTTCCCCCATAGGGCAGATACGCAGTATTTT,CASSFPHRADTQYF
NA,TRBD1,TRBJ2-2,TRBV7-2,TGTGCCAGCAGCCAGGACAGGGCGGCCGGGGAGCTGTTTTTT,CASSQDRAAGELFF
NA,NA,TRBJ2-4,TRBV11-2,TGTGCCAGCAGCTTAGATATGGGAAACATTCAGTACTTC,CASSLDMGNIQYF
NA,NA,TRBJ1-6,TRBV27,TGTGCCAGCAGGGACAACTCCTATAATTCACCCCTCCACTTT,CASRDNSYNSPLHF
NA,NA,TRBJ1-5,TRBV4-1,TGCGCCAGCAGCCAAGATCGAGGGGGGCAGCCCCAGCATTTT,CASSQDRGGQPQHF
NA,NA,TRBJ2-7,TRBV1,TGCACCAGCGGATGCGGGGGCTCCTACGAGCAGTACTTC,CTSGCGGSYEQYF
NA,NA,TRBJ1-1,TRBV5-1,TGCGCCAGCACCCCATCCACACCGAACACTGAAGCTTTCTTT,CASTPSTPNTEAFF
few,NA,TRBJ1-4,TRBV5-1,TGCGCCAGCCGCCCCGGAGCGCTTAATGAAAAACTGTTTTTT,CASRPGALNEKLFF
few,TRBD2,TRBJ2-3,TRBV29-1,TGCAGCGTTGCGGGACTAGCGGGCGCCACAGATACGCAGTATTTT,CSVAGLAGATDTQYF
NA,TRBD1,TRBJ2-5,TRBV29-1,TGCAGCACGCGGGACAGGGGGTTTGAGACCCAGTACTTC,CSTRDRGFETQYF
few,TRBD1,TRBJ2-3,TRBV6-5,TGTGCCAGCAAAAAACAGGGGGGCGATACGCAGTATTTT,CASKKQGGDTQYF
NA,TRBD1,TRBJ2-1,TRBV18,TGTGCCAGCTCACCTGAGACAGGGGCCTACAATGAGCAGTTCTTC,CASSPETGAYNEQFF
once,NA,TRBJ2-1,TRBV27,TGTGCCAGCAGTTTCGGGGACTCGGTGACGAATGAGCAGTTCTTC,CASSFGDSVTNEQFF
NA,TRBD2,TRBJ2-3,TRBV30,TGTGCCTGGGGACTAGCGGCTAGCACAGATACGCAGTATTTT,CAWGLAASTDTQYF
NA,NA,TRBJ2-7,TRBV30,TGTGCCTGTCTCCGGGACACCGCCTACGAGCAGTACTTC,CACLRDTAYEQYF
NA,NA,TRBJ2-3,TRBV7-3,TGTGCCAGCAGCCCTCGACACCCGGGACGGAACACAGATACGCAGTATTTT,CASSPRHPGRNTDTQYF
few,NA,TRBJ1-6,TRBV29-1,TGCAGCGTTCCACCTAGAGGGTCTGCAAGCTCCTATAATTCACCCCTCCACTTT,CSVPPRGSASSYNSPLHF
once,TRBD2,TRBJ2-5,TRBV2,TGTGCCAGCACAGCGGGGTACGACCAGTACTTC,CASTAGYDQYF
NA,TRBD2,TRBJ2-3,TRBV29-1,TGCAGCGTTTCTAGCGGTTGGGACACAGATACGCAGTATTTT,CSVSSGWDTDTQYF
NA,NA,TRBJ2-2,TRBV4-1,TGCGCCAGCAGCCAAGGTCACGTGAAGTATTCCGGGGAGCTGTTTTTT,CASSQGHVKYSGELFF
few,NA,TRBJ2-3,TRBV29-1,TGCAGCGTCTTAAGGGCGGTCGCAGGACTCAGGACAGATACGCAGTATTTT,CSVLRAVAGLRTDTQYF
few,TRBD1,TRBJ2-3,TRBV15,TGTGCCACCAGCGGGGGGGACAGGGCTACGCAGTATTTT,CATSGGDRATQYF
once,NA,TRBJ1-2,TRBV10-3,TGTGCCATCAGCGGCTCCCGGACAGACAGTAACTATGGCTACACCTTC,CAISGSRTDSNYGYTF
NA,NA,TRBJ2-5,TRBV4-2,TGTGCCAGCAGCCCTATCGGGGCAGGCAAAGAGACCCAGTACTTC,CASSPIGAGKETQYF
few,TRBD2,TRBJ2-1,TRBV29-1,TGCAGCGAAACTCGAACTAGCGGGGGGCGAGAGCAGTTCTTC,CSETRTSGGREQFF
few,NA,TRBJ1-1,TRBV10-3,TGTGCCATCAAAGACAGCCTGAACACTGAAGCTTTCTTT,CAIKDSLNTEAFF
NA,TRBD1,TRBJ2-5,TRBV11-3,TGTGCCAGCAGACGACAGGGGCTGGAGACCCAGTACTTC,CASRRQGLETQYF
NA,TRBD2,TRBJ2-1,TRBV6-5,TGTGCCAGCACCCAGGGCGGGGGGGCCGGAGAGCAGTTCTTC,CASTQGGGAGEQFF
NA,NA,TRBJ2-7,TRBV25-1,TGTGCCAGCAGTGAAGCAGCTAAGCAGTACTTC,CASSEAAKQYF
NA,NA,TRBJ2-3,TRBV2,TGTGCCAGCAAGAGGACCGCTCTCCCAGATACGCAGTATTTT,CASKRTALPDTQYF
NA,TRBD1,TRBJ2-7,TRBV5-1,TGCGCCAGCAACAAGGGACAGGGGTCTTCCTACGAGCAGTACTTC,CASNKGQGSSYEQYF
NA,NA,TRBJ2-3,TRBV7-8,TGTGCCAGCAGCTCCACGGGGGTTGCCACAGATACGCAGTATTTT,CASSSTGVATDTQYF
NA,TRBD1,TRBJ1-6,TRBV7-8,TGTGCCAGCAGCATGGGACAGGTTAATTCACCCCTCCACTTT,CASSMGQVNSPLHF
few,NA,TRBJ1-1,TRBV5-1,TGCGCCAGCGGCCGGCGGGAGAACACTGAAGCTTTCTTT,CASGRRENTEAFF
NA,NA,TRBJ2-4,TRBV5-6,TGTGCCAGCAGCTTGGACAGGGCCAAAAACATTCAGTACTTC,CASSLDRAKNIQYF
NA,NA,TRBJ1-2,TRBV14,TGTGCCAGCAGCCAAGGGCTGGGACCCTATGGCTACACCTTC,CASSQGLGPYGYTF
NA,NA,TRBJ2-3,TRBV5-4,TGTGCCAGCAGCTTGGAAGATACGCAGTATTTT,CASSLEDTQYF
NA,NA,TRBJ1-2,TRBV29-1,TGCAGCGTTGATTCGACTACGGGCTACACCTTC,CSVDSTTGYTF
few,NA,TRBJ2-7,TRBV7-3,TGTGCCAGCAGCCGAAATCCGGGCTACGAGCAGTACTTC,CASSRNPGYEQYF
NA,NA,TRBJ2-5,TRBV29-1,TGCAGCGTTGAGGTGGTAGCGTTGTACCAAGAGACCCAGTACTTC,CSVEVVALYQETQYF
NA,TRBD2,TRBJ2-1,TRBV30,TGTGCCTGGAGTGTAAAAGGGCGCGGCGGGGTCGGGAGGAATGAGCAGTTCTTC,CAWSVKGRGGVGRNEQFF
once,NA,TRBJ2-7,TRBV30,TGTGCCTGGAGTGTACTCCCGTTCGGGACCTACGAGCAGTACTTC,CAWSVLPFGTYEQYF
NA,NA,TRBJ1-4,TRBV30,TGTGCCTGGAGTGTAGCCAGGGAGGAAAAACTGTTTTTT,CAWSVAREEKLFF